This T cell receptor (beta chain) was recovered during a study of blood T cells in healthy people across ages. Findings and caveats of the study: Long-lived donors exceeded aged donors in naive CD4+ cells and diversity. Estimated diversity, derived from one million T cells, was regarded as an underestimate. Among T cells, TCR beta diversity per million cells dropped roughly linearly as age rose.

There are 14 residues in the CDR3. CDR1 is LGHNT, CDR2 FRNRAP, per germline. It was with a sample-barcoded 5' primer and a J-beta primer mix that a second PCR of about 7 to 12 cycles was run. A tag from a template-switch adaptor with 12 random nucleotides marked each cDNA molecule. TCRdb reprocessed the 5' RACE reads via MiXCR and lists one record per CDR3 protein. The sample gives about 800,000 distinct CDR3 sequences, approximately 25% of which show up once; roughly 3.5% is in the top ten. Only a few counts were recorded for this clonotype. Its antigen is unknown. The same data also went into a second study, on T cells of mothers and their children.

The V call is TRBV12-5, the J call TRBJ2-5; weak D call: TRBD1 (6 bases). The J call is uncertain, as TRBJ2-1 better fits the DNA end. Material: blood. This sequence was found in a boy younger than 18 in good health. Here the CDR3 DNA reads TGTGCTAGTGCCCCAGGGGTACCTAGGGATGAGCAGTTCTTC. It encodes CASAPGVPRDEQFF.